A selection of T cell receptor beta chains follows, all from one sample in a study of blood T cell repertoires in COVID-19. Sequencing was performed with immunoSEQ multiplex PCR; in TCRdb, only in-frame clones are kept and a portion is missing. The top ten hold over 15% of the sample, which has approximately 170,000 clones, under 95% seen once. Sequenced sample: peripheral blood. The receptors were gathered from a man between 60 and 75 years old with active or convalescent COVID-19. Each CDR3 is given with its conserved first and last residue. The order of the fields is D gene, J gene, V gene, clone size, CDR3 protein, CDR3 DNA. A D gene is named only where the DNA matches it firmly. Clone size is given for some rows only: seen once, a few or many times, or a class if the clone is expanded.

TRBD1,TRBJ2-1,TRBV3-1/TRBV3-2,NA,CASSQALGQGNYNEQFF,TGTGCCAGCAGCCAAGCTCTAGGACAGGGAAACTACAATGAGCAGTTCTTC
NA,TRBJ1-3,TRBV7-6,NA,CASSLGSQISGNTIYF,TGTGCCAGCAGCTTAGGAAGTCAGATCTCTGGAAACACCATATATTTT
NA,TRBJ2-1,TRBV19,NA,CASSIGLENEQFF,TGTGCCAGTAGTATAGGGTTGGAGAATGAGCAGTTCTTC
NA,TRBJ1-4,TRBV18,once,CASSPPRRRSTNEKLFF,TGTGCCAGCTCACCACCGAGAAGGAGGTCAACTAATGAAAAACTGTTTTTT
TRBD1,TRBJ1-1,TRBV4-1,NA,CASSHWTGRNTEAFF,TGCGCCAGCAGCCACTGGACAGGGAGGAACACTGAAGCTTTCTTT
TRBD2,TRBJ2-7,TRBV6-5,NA,CASSWTSGPTYEQYF,TGTGCCAGCAGTTGGACTAGCGGACCAACCTACGAGCAGTACTTC
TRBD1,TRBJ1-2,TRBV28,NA,CASRQGAPYGYTF,TGTGCCAGCAGACAGGGGGCCCCATATGGCTACACCTTC
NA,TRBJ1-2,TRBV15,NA,CATSSPAEGSYGYTF,TGTGCCACCAGCAGCCCAGCAGAGGGCTCCTATGGCTACACCTTC
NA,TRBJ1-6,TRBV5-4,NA,CASSLSTDESPDF,TGTGCCAGCAGCTTGTCGACAGATGAGTCTCCCGACTTT
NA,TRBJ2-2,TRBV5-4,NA,CASSWRQFTGELFF,TGTGCCAGCAGCTGGCGACAGTTCACCGGGGAGCTGTTTTTT
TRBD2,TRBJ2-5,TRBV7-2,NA,CASSFQRGTPYF,TGTGCCAGCAGCTTCCAGCGGGGGACTCCTTACTTC
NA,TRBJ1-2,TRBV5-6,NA,CASSFRGRGGYTF,TGTGCCAGCAGCTTCAGGGGAAGAGGTGGCTACACCTTC
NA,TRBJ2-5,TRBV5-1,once,CASSSDRTQETQYF,TGCGCCAGCAGCTCCGACAGGACCCAAGAGACCCAGTACTTC
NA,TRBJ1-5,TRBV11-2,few,CASSPDVGGNQPQHF,TGTGCCAGCAGCCCCGACGTGGGAGGCAATCAGCCCCAGCATTTT
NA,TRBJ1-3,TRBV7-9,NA,CASSHRTEGNTIYF,TGTGCCAGCAGCCACAGGACAGAGGGAAACACCATATATTTT
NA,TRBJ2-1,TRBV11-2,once,CASSLMRVGAYNEQFF,TGTGCCAGCAGCTTAATGAGGGTTGGGGCCTACAATGAGCAGTTCTTC
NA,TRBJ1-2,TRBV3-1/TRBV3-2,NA,CASSQDHGGGGYTF,TGTGCCAGCAGCCAAGATCACGGGGGTGGAGGCTACACCTTC
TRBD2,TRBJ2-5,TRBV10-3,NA,CAITNLAGGTETQYF,TGTGCCATCACCAACTTAGCGGGAGGTACGGAGACCCAGTACTTC
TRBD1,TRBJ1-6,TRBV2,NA,CASSRNRDRGNSPLHF,TGTGCCAGCAGCCGAAATAGGGACAGGGGTAATTCACCCCTCCACTTT
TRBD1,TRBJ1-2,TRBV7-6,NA,CASSPGTAVPLYGYTF,TGTGCCAGCAGCCCCGGGACAGCAGTGCCTCTCTATGGCTACACCTTC
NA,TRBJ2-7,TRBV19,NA,CASSKGGEGLYEQYF,TGTGCCAGTAGTAAAGGGGGAGAAGGGCTCTACGAGCAGTACTTC
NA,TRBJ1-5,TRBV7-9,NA,CATGGWSNQPQHF,TGTGCCACCGGGGGTTGGAGCAATCAGCCCCAGCATTTT
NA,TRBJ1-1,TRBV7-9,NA,CASSLHRDEAEAFF,TGTGCCAGCAGCTTACACCGGGATGAGGCTGAAGCTTTCTTT